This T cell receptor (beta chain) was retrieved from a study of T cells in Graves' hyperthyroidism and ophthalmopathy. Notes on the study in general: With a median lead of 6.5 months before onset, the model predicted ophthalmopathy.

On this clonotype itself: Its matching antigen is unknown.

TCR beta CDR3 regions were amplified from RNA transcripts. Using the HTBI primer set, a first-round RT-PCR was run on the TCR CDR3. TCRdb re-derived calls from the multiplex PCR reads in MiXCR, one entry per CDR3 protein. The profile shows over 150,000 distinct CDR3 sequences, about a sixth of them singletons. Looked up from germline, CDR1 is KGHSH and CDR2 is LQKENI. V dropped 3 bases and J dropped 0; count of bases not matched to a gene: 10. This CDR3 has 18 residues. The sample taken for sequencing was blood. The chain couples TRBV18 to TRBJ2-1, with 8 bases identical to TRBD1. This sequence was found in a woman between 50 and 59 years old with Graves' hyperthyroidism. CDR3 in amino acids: CASSPDREAGSSYNEQFF. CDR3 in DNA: TGTGCCAGCTCACCGGACAGGGAGGCCGGGAGCTCCTACAATGAGCAGTTCTTC. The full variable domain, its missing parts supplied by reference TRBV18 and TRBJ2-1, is NAGVMQNPRHLVRRRGQEARLRCSPMKGHSHVYWYRQLPEEGLKFMVYLQKENIIDESGMPKERFSAEFPKEGPSILRIQQVVRGDSAAYFCASSPDREAGSSYNEQFFGPGTRLTVL.